This T cell receptor (beta chain) was documented in a study of blood T cell repertoires in COVID-19. Methods used by the authors: Scientists estimated how many nucleated cells there were by amplifying reference gene primers. Method: immunoSEQ multiplex PCR; TCRdb's copy keeps in-frame clones and lacks some. V and J calls plus clone size are reproduced from that table; the DNA served to infer D and trimming. The sample records fewer than 200,000 clones, around 82% being singletons. The CDR3 extends over 19 amino acids. Deletions cut 4 bases from V and 2 bases from J, with 25 bases between. The germline V gene has CDR1 LGHDT and CDR2 YNNKEL (reference sequence).

Sequencing was done on a sample of PBMCs or T cells enriched from blood (not recorded which). The chain has TRBV3-1 (or the pseudogene TRBV3-2) and TRBJ2-3; maybe TRBD1 (6 bases). The clonotype originates from a woman aged 55-69 years with acute COVID-19. In nucleotides, the CDR3 is TGTGCCAGCAGCCGCCTCCCTGGGGACATCTACCCAGCCACAGATACGCAGTATTTT. Residues: CASSRLPGDIYPATDTQYF.